This T cell receptor beta chain comes out of a study of T cell responses to AZD1222 COVID-19 vaccine. This CDR3 has 15 residues. Per the germline V gene, CDR1 is SEHNR and CDR2 is FQNEAQ (reference sequence). The V end lost 2 bases, the J end lost 8 bases, and 13 bases lay between the germline ends. Produced via immunoSEQ multiplex PCR; TCRdb's table is partial and in-frame only. This table has approximately 120,000 clones, roughly 87% appearing once. Overall study results and limits: Seropositive AZD1222 recipients at baseline numbered only six or seven. Repertoires in all cases were sampled only once the peak T cell response had passed.

In regard to this clone: Its antigen is as yet unknown.

The TCR originated in an adult who received the AZD1222 COVID-19 vaccine. Sequences were derived from peripheral blood, sampled 28 days after the second AZD1222 dose. The chain couples TRBV7-9 to TRBJ1-6; D unclear. CDR3 residues: CASSLSNGPYSPLHF. The DNA of the CDR3 is TGTGCCAGCAGCTTAAGTAACGGCCCCTATTCACCCCTCCACTTT.